This T cell receptor (beta chain) was profiled in a study of response to subunit inactivated influenza vaccine. V lost 3 bases, J lost 7 bases, and 4 bases lay in between. CDR3 size: 11 residues. Germline V gene data show CDR1 as SGHTA and CDR2 as FQGNSA. MiXCR, run by TCRdb on the RT-PCR reads, gives a single entry per CDR3 protein. The profile shows about half a million distinct CDR3 sequences, approximately 24% of them singletons. This clonotype was picked up many times. Its target is not known. Study-level points and caveats: T cells newly recruited by each seasonal influenza vaccination are few, the authors suggested.

The sample consisted of CD4+ T cells sorted from PBMCs, taken 5 days after vaccination. V usage is TRBV7-2 and J usage is TRBJ2-4; D is ambiguous. The sequence derives from a man in his forties or fifties who received an inactivated influenza vaccine. The CDR3 DNA reads as TGTGCCAGCAGCTTCGGGAACATTCAGTACTTC. Translation: CASSFGNIQYF.